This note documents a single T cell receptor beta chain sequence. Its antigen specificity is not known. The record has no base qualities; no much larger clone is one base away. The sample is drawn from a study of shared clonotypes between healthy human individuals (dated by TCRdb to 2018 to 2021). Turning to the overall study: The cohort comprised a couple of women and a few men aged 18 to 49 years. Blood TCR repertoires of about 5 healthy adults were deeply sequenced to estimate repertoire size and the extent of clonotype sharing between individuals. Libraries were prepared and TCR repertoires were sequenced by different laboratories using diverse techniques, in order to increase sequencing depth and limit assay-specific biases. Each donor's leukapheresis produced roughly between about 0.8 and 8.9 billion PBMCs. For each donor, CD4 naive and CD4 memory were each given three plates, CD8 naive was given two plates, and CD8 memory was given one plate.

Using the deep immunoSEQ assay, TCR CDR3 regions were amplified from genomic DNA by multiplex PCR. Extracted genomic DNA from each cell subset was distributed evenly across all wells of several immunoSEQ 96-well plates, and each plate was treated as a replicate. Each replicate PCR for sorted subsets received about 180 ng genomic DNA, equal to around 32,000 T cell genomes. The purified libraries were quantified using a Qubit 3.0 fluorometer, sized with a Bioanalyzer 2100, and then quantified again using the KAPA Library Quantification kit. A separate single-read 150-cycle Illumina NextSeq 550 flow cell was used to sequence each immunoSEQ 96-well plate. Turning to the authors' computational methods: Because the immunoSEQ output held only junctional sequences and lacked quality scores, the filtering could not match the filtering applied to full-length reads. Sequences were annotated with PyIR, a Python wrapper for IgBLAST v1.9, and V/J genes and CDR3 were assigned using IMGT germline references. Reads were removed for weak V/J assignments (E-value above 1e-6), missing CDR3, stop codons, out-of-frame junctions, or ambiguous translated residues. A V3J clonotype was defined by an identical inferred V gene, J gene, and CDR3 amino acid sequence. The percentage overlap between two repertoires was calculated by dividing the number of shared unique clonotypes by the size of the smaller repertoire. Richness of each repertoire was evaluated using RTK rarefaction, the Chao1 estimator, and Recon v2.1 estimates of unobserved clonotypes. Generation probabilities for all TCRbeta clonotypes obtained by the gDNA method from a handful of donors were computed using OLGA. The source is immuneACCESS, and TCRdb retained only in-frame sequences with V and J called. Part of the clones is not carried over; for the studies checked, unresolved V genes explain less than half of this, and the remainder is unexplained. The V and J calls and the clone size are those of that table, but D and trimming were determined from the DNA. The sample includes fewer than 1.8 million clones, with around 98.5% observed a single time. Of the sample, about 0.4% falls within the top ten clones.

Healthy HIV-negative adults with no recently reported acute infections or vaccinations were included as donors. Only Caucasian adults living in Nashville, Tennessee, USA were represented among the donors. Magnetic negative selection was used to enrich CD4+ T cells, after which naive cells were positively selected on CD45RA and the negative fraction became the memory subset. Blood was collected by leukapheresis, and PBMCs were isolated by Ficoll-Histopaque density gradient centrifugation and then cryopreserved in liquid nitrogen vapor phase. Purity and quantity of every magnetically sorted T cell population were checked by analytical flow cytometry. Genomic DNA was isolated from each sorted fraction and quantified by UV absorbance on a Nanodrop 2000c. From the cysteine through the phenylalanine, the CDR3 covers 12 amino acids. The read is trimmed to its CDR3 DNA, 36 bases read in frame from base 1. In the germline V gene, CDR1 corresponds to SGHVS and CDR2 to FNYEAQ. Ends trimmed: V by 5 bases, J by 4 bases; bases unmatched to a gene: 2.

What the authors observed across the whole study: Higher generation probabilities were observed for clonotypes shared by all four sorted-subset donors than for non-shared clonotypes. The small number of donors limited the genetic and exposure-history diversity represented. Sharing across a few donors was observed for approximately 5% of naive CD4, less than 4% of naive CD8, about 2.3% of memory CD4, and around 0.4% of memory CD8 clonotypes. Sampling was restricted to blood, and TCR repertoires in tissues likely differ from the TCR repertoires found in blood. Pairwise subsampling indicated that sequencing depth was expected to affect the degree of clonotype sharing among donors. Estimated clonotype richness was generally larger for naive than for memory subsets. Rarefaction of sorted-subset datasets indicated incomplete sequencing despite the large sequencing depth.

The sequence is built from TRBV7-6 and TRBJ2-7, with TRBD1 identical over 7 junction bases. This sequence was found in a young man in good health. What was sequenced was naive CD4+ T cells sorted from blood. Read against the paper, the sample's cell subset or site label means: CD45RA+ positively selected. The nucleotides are TGTGCCAGCAGCCAGGACAGGTACGAGCAGTACTTC. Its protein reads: CASSQDRYEQYF.